This T cell receptor (beta chain) originates from a study of cytomegalovirus exposure and HLA in healthy donors (dated by TCRdb to 2016 to 2017). With respect to the entire study: An earlier analysis of some 550 of the donors reported about 290 Gb of sequence data and approximately 110 million unique TCR beta sequences from roughly 180 million T cells. An early release covering just under 650 HLA-typed donors comprised 300 to 350 gigabases of sequencing data and tens of millions of unique TCR sequences. Among the roughly 400 genotyped donors, more than 70% belonged to the genetic ancestry cluster associated with self-reported Caucasian donors. The study was designed to test whether signatures of past pathogen exposure could be identified by cataloging public T cell receptors. Using immunosequencing, the study profiled T cell repertoires from about 620 subjects and related those repertoires to cytomegalovirus serostatus. A separate validation cohort of roughly 130 different subjects was used in addition to the roughly 720-subject first cohort. To predict cytomegalovirus infection status, the study combined high-throughput TCR immunosequencing, statistical association of individual TCRs with disease status, and machine learning. A later analysis re-analyzed previously published TCR beta repertoires from 600 to 850 donors and added high-resolution HLA genotyping to study TCR occurrence patterns. Rather than using new phenotypic data, the later analysis identified candidate immune exposures from TCR beta sequences and from how often those sequences occurred across donors. An earlier analysis of roughly 580 of the donors used high-throughput TCR beta sequencing to judge whether each TCR beta V gene segment behaved as functional or pseudogenic. Donor age, sex, ethnicity and CMV serostatus were compiled alongside the repertoire data. A later genetic analysis used genome-wide SNP genotypes for about 65% of the 666 donors, treating that subset as a discovery cohort. Every discovery cohort repertoire had been produced on one sequencing platform. HLA typing covered class I and class II loci at four-digit resolution. Typing coverage differed by locus: A, B, C, DRB1 and DQB1 were typed in roughly 629-630 donors, DQA1 in about 500, DPA1 in nearly 610, and DPB1 in 450 to 490. Because of strong linkage in the cohort, roughly five DR-DQ haplotypes were treated as single units for association and clustering. Among around 400 genotyped donors of the cohort, an average of around 220,000 unique TCR beta nucleotide sequences was sequenced per donor, of which 15% to 20% were non-productive. On the study overall, not on this receptor specifically: Compared with equally common non-associated chains, HLA-associated TCR beta chains in a later analysis were more clonally expanded and had lower generation probabilities. The sequencing pipeline was judged likely to have produced a cluster of highly shared sequence variants as a technical artifact. Because some donors lacked HLA typing at each locus, the association tests relied only on the typed subset. A further reported finding was that TCR beta sequences accurately predicted the HLA-A and HLA-B alleles for most subjects in the first cohort. Specific HLA alleles were associated with 15,000 to 20,000 TCR beta sequences at a false discovery rate of 0.05 in a later analysis. Assigning TCR associations to individual alleles was difficult when HLA alleles, especially DR and DQ, strongly co-occurred. Immune exposure information for the cohort was limited to CMV serostatus. In vitro tests confirmed that a few of the cytomegalovirus-associated TCR beta chains recognize cytomegalovirus antigens. In an earlier analysis of 587 of the donors, most TCR beta V segments appeared in productive rearrangements about 87% or about 30% of the time, broadly matching IMGT annotations. Correlated functional status among segregating V segments might be attributable to linkage disequilibrium, but an unknown experimental factor could not be ruled out. Most TCR sequences were seen in very few donors, while some public TCRs were found in many individuals. In both the original and validation cohorts, the classifier was reported to diagnose cytomegalovirus status with high specificity and sensitivity. A later analysis reported that several top co-occurrence clusters appeared linked to parvovirus B19, influenza, CMV and Epstein-Barr virus. The study listed approximately 160 TCR beta chains as associated with cytomegalovirus. A later analysis found that TCR association rates varied across HLA loci, with DRB1 alleles showing the most associated TCRs and HLA-C alleles the fewest. Compared with the approximately 600-donor mean, donors in an Asian-associated ancestry cluster had fewer N-insertions in productive TCRs, according to a later genetic analysis. In this cohort, only TCR beta chains were sequenced, and detectable features were limited by the absence of alpha or paired-chain data. Roughly uniform sequencing depth across donors was assumed in presence/absence analyses, although this assumption may not hold. V-gene and J-gene trimming of TCR beta chains was associated with a missense DCLRE1C variant in a later genetic analysis, and the association was replicated in an independent cohort. Some IMGT-functional V segments, including TRBV6-2 and TRBV6-3, could not be told apart with the 87-base-pair reads, so those segments were excluded. Over 15 rarely observed V segments, including chromosome 9 orphons, were excluded from the earlier analysis of several hundred of the donors because counts were too low. According to a later analysis, most CMV-associated TCR beta chains appeared to be HLA-restricted, and the HLA associations seemed to be driven largely by CMV exposure. The authors suggested that the approach could potentially be extended to other disease states and immunological phenotypes.

Reading from cysteine to phenylalanine, the CDR3 counts 15 amino acids. Of the read, only the CDR3 DNA is kept; its 45 bases are in frame from base 1. CDR1 SEHNR and CDR2 FQNEAQ were looked up in the germline V gene (reference sequence). The library was built by means of the immunoSEQ multiplex PCR assay. For the multiplex PCR, a mixture combining 60 forward primers for TCR Vbeta segments and 13 reverse primers for TCR Jbeta segments was used. The CDR3 region of rearranged TCR beta genes was amplified from genomic DNA with a multiplex PCR assay. The Illumina HiSeq System was used to sequence the amplified TCR beta libraries as 87-base-pair reads. The original methods were these. In a later analysis, tens of millions of unique TCR beta chains were counted across the approximately 640 repertoires, and some 10 million of these chains were shared by at least two donors. To remove PCR and sequencing errors, raw reads were error-corrected and collapsed into unique sequences using a nearest-neighbor algorithm that merged closely related sequences. V, D and J gene segments were assigned by aligning CDR3 sequences to IMGT reference sequences. For a sequence to be retained, a match of at least six nucleotides was required to both a V gene segment and a J gene segment. Rearrangements were called productive when the CDR3 lacked stop codons and stayed in frame with V and J; all others were non-productive. Following IMGT convention, CDR3 was defined as the stretch from the second conserved V-encoded cysteine up to the conserved J-encoded phenylalanine. The earlier analysis of about 590 of the donors excluded sequences that lacked an unambiguous match to a single V gene segment. In an earlier analysis of around 590 of the donors, a V segment was called functional when productive rearrangements were above 56.7%, and segregating when the standard deviation between donors exceeded 5%. To diagnose cytomegalovirus status from the catalog of TCR beta chain sequences, a statistical classification framework was built. In a later analysis, V and J genes were assigned by comparing TCR nucleotide sequences against IMGT/GENE-DB human TR gene sequences. In a later analysis, CDR3 sequences and most-parsimonious VDJ recombination scenarios were assigned using the TCRdist pipeline. In a later analysis, each TCR beta chain was defined by its CDR3 amino acid sequence together with its V-gene family, and reads without a unique V-gene family were excluded. To address suspected cross-contamination and a sequencing artifact, a later analysis removed some 620 highly shared, low-generation-probability nucleotide sequences. A later analysis calculated a clonal expansion index for each public chain from normalized within-repertoire ranks of inferred template counts. In a later analysis, generation probabilities were computed using a VDJ recombination model fitted to out-of-frame rearrangements, and the results were checked against IGoR. In a later analysis, hypergeometric tests were used to score TCR-TCR, TCR-HLA and TCR-CMV co-occurrence, with a repertoire-size bias correction applied to TCR pairs. To estimate false discovery rates, a later analysis permuted the HLA or CMV assignments 20 times. In a later analysis, co-occurring TCRs were grouped using DBSCAN, with TCRdist sequence similarity added in when clustering inside HLA-allele-positive subsets. Repertoires with fewer than 30,000 or more than 120,000 public chains, plus five repertoires with anomalous nucleotide sharing, were excluded from co-occurrence clustering. TCRdb mirrors the immuneACCESS table, restricted to in-frame sequences. Some clones are absent from its copies; in checked studies, under half trace to an unresolved V gene, and the reason for the others is unknown. The DNA gave D and trimming, while V, J and clone size come from that table. The sample records around 94,000 clones, 75% to 90% of which are singletons. The ten largest make up just over 2.5% of the sample.

A note on this clone: Its antigen is currently not known. Germline and junction disagree at one end, which may indicate a read error.

The cohort was made up of hundreds of healthy bone marrow donors. At the time of sampling, every cohort member was nominally healthy, though immune exposures that went unrecorded were likely present. The donor tested CMV seronegative and was one of the 352 seronegative cohort members. Every donor gave a peripheral blood sample, and the peripheral blood mononuclear cells from that sample were used for TCR beta sequencing. Genomic DNA was extracted from the blood cell samples with the Qiagen DNeasy Blood Extraction Kit. This TCR was recovered from a man aged 35-49 years in good health and CMV-seronegative. The material sequenced was PBMCs. This chain is built from TRBV7-9 and TRBJ2-5; 7 bases in between match TRBD2. The CDR3 reads as follows: CSSSMVEAGKETQYF. In nucleotides, the sequence is TGTTCCAGCAGCATGGTGGAAGCGGGGAAAGAGACCCAGTACTTC. Beyond the CDR3, the reference TRBV7-9 and TRBJ2-5 genes provide the residues; the full variable domain reads: DTGVSQNPRHKITKRGQNVTFRCDPISEHNRLYWYRQTLGQGPEFLTYFQNEAQLEKSRLLSDRFSAERPKGSFSTLEIQRTEQGDSAMYLCSSSMVEAGKETQYFGPGTRLLVL.